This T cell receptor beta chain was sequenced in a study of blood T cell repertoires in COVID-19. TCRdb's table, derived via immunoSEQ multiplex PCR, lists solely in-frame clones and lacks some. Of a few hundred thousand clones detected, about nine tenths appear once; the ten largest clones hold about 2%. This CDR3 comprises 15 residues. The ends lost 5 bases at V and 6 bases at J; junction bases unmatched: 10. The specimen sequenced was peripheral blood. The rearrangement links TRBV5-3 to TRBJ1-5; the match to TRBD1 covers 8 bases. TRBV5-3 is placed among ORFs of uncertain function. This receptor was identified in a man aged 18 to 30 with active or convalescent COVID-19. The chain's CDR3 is CARSYDRGLCQPQHF. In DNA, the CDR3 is TGTGCCAGAAGTTACGACAGGGGTTTATGTCAGCCCCAGCATTTT.